Below, one TCR beta chain is given with its context. These data belong to a study of patients and donors after allogeneic stem cell transplantation. Trimming stripped 6 bases from V and 3 bases from J, with 5 bases between. The CDR3 sequence is 11 residues long. TCRdb re-derived calls from the RT-PCR reads in MiXCR, one entry per CDR3 protein. The sample records 95,000 to 120,000 distinct CDR3 sequences, roughly 37% being singletons. Source material: blood, either unsorted or a sorted T cell fraction (not recorded which). This TCR was sampled from a human donor who was either an allogeneic HSCT recipient or a stem cell or donor lymphocyte infusion donor (not recorded which). It is not recorded whose cells these are; they may come from a transplant donor. This chain uses TRBV12-3 or TRBV12-4 with TRBJ1-1; no reliable D call. The CDR3 loop reads CASSRDTEAFF. CDR3 DNA sequence: TGTGCCAGCAGCCGGGACACTGAAGCTTTCTTT.